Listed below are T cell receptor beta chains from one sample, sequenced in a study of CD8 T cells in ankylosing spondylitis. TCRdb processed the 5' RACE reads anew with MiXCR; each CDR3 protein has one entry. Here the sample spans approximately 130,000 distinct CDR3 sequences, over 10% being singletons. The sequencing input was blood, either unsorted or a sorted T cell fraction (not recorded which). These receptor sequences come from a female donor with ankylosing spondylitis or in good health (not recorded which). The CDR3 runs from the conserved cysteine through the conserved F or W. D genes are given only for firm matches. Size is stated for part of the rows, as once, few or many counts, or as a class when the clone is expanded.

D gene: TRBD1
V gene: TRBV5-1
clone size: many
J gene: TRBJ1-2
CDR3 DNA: TGCGCCAGCAGCACTGGACAGGGCCAGGGTGGCTACACCTTC
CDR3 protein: CASSTGQGQGGYTF

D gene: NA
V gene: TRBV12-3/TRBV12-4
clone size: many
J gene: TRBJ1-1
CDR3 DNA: TGTGCCAGCAGTTCTTTCGGGGGCAGGACTTTCTTT
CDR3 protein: CASSSFGGRTFF

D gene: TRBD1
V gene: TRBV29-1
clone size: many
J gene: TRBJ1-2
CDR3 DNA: TGCAGCGCCGGACAGGGTCGTGGCTACACCTTC
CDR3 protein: CSAGQGRGYTF

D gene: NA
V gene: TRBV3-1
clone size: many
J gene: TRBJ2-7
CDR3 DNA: TGTGCCAGCAGCCAACGTTACGAGCAGTACTTC
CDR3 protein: CASSQRYEQYF

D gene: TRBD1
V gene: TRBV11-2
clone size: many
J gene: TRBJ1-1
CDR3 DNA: TGTGCCAGCAGCTTAATCGCGACAGGGGTGTACACTGAAGCTTTCTTT
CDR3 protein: CASSLIATGVYTEAFF

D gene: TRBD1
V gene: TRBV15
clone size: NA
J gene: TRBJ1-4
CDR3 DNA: TGTGCCACCAGCAGAGACCCCCCCCGGGACAGGGGTGAAAAACTGTTTTTT
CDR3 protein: CATSRDPPRDRGEKLFF

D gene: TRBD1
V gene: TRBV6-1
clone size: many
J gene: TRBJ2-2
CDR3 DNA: TGTGCCAGCAGGGCCGGGACAGGGGGCCGGGAGCTGTTTTTT
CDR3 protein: CASRAGTGGRELFF

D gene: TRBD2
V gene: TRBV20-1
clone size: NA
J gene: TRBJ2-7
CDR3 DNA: TGCAGTGCTAGGAGACTAGCGGGAGACTCCTACGAGCAGTACTTC
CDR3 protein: CSARRLAGDSYEQYF

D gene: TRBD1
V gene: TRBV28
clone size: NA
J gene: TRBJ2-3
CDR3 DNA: TGTGCCACGGGGGACAGGGTCACAGATACGCAGTATTTT
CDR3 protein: CATGDRVTDTQYF

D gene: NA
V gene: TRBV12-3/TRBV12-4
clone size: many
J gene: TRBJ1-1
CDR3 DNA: TGTGCCAGCAGTTTGTTCCGGGGGCGGGCTGAAGCTTTCTTT
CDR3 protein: CASSLFRGRAEAFF

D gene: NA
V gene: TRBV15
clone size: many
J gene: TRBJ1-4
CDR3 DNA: TGTGCCACCAGCAGAGATTGGGGGGACCCTTTGGGTAATGAAAAACTGTTTTTT
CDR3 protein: CATSRDWGDPLGNEKLFF

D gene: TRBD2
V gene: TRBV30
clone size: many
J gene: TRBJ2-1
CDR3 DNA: TGTGCCTGGAAGTTAGCGGGAGGTAGAAATGAGCAGTTCTTC
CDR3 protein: CAWKLAGGRNEQFF

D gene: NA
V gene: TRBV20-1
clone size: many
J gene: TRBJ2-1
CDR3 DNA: TGCAGTGCTAGAGAGGGGTTCTACAATGAGCAGTTCTTC
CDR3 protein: CSAREGFYNEQFF

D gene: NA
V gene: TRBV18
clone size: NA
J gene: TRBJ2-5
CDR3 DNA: TGTGCCAGCTCACCCCGACAGCAAGAGACCCAGTACTTC
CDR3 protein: CASSPRQQETQYF

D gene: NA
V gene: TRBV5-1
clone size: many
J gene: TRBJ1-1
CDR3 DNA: TGCGCCAGCAGCTTGGCCGGCGAGGGGAGGTTCGCTGAAGCTTTCTTT
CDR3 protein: CASSLAGEGRFAEAFF

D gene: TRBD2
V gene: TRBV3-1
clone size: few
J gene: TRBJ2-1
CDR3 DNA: TGTGCCAGCAGCCAACTAGCGGGAAGCGTGTCTGAGCAGTTCTTC
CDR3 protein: CASSQLAGSVSEQFF

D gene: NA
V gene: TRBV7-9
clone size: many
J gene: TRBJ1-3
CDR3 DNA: TGTGCCAGCAGCTTCAAGGATGGAAACACCATATATTTT
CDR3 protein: CASSFKDGNTIYF

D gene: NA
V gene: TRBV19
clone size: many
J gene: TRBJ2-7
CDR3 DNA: TGTGCCAGTAGCCCCCGACTAGAGGTCTACGAGCAGTACTTC
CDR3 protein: CASSPRLEVYEQYF

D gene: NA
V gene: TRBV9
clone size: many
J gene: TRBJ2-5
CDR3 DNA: TGTGCCAGCAGCCCCCACTTAACGGATGAAGGAGAGACCCAGTACTTC
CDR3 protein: CASSPHLTDEGETQYF

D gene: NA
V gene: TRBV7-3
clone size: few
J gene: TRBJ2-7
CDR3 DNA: TGTGCCAGCAGCGTCCGGGACATCTTCTACGAGCAGTACTTC
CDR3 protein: CASSVRDIFYEQYF

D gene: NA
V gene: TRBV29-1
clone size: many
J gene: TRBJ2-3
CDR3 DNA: TGCAGCGTTCAGGGGGGTGGCACAGATACGCAGTATTTT
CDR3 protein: CSVQGGGTDTQYF

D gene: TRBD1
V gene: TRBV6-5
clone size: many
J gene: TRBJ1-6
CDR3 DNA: TGTGCCAGCAGTTCACACCTCGGGACAGGGAATAATTCACCCCTCCACTTT
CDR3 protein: CASSSHLGTGNNSPLHF

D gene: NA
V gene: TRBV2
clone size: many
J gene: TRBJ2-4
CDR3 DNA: TGTGCCAGCAGTAGGGACCTCAATCAAAACATTCAGTACTTC
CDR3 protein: CASSRDLNQNIQYF

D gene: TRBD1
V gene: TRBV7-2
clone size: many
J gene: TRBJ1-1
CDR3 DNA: TGTGCCAGCGGACAGGGCGCGAACACTGAAGCTTTCTTT
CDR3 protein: CASGQGANTEAFF

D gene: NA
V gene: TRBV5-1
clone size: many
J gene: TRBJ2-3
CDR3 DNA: TGCGCCAGCAGCTCGACATCTAGAGATACGCAGTATTTT
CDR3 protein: CASSSTSRDTQYF

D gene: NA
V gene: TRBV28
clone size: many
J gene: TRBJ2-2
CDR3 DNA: TGTGCCTCCCAGGTCGGGAACACCGGGGAGCTGTTTTTT
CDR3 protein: CASQVGNTGELFF

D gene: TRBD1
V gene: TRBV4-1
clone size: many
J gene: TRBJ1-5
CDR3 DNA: TGCGCCAGCAGCCAAGGCCTGACAGGGGGCAATCAGCCCCAGCATTTT
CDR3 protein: CASSQGLTGGNQPQHF

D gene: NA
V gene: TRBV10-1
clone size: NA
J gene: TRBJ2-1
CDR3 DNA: TGCGCCAGCAGTGAGACACCCTACTCCTACAATGAGCAGTTCTTC
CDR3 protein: CASSETPYSYNEQFF

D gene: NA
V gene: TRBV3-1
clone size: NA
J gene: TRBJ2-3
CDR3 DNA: TGTGCCAGCATTGGCGGGAACACAGATACGCAGTATTTT
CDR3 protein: CASIGGNTDTQYF

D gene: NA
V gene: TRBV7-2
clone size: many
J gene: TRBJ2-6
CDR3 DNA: TGTGCCAGCAAATTCTCTGGGGCCAACGTCCTGACTTTC
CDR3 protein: CASKFSGANVLTF

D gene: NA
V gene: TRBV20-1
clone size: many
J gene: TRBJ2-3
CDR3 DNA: TGCAGTGCTGCAGATGACCCAGATACGCAGTATTTT
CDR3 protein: CSAADDPDTQYF

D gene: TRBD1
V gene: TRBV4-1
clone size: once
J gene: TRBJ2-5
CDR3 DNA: TGCGCCAGCAGCCCTACTCGGGACAGAGAGACCCAGTACTTC
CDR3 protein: CASSPTRDRETQYF

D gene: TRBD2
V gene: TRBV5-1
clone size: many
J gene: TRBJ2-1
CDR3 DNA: TGCGCCAGCAGCTTTACTAGCGGGGGGCCCGCTGAGCAGTTCTTC
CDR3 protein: CASSFTSGGPAEQFF

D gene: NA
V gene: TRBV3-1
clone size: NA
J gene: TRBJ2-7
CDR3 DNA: TGTGCCAGCAGCCAAGATTGGGCTAGTAGTCGGTTCCAGTACTTC
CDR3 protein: CASSQDWASSRFQYF

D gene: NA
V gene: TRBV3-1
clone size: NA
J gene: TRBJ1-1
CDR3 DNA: TGTGCCACCTGCCAAAGATCCAGGGGTAGCAGTGAAGCTTTCTTT
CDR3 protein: CATCQRSRGSSEAFF

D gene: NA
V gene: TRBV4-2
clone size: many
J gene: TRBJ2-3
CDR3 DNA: TGTGCCAGCAGCCAAGGAAGCGAGGATACGCAGTATTTT
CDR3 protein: CASSQGSEDTQYF

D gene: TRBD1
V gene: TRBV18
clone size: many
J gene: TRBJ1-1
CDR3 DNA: TGTGCCAGCTCACAAGTGACAGGGGGAACTGAAGCTTTCTTT
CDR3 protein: CASSQVTGGTEAFF

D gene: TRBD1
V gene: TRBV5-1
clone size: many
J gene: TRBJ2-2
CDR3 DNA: TGCGCCAGCAGCCGATCACAGGGGGCCATGAACACCGGGGAGCTGTTTTTT
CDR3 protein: CASSRSQGAMNTGELFF

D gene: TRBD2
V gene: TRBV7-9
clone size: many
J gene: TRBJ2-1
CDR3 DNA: TGTGCCAGCAGCGGCAGCGGGGGGTCCTACAATGAGCAGTTCTTC
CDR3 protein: CASSGSGGSYNEQFF

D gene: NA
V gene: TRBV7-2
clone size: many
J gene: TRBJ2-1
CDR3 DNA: TGTGCCAGCAGCTCCAACGGGGGAGTAATCGGCAATGAGCAGTTCTTC
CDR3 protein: CASSSNGGVIGNEQFF

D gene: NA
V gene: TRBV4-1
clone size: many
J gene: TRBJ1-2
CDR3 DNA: TGCGCCAGCAGCCAAGACGCCCTAGCGAACTATGGCTACACCTTC
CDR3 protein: CASSQDALANYGYTF

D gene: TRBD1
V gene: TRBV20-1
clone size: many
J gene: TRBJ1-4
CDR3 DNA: TGCAGTGCTATAGGGGGCATGGATGAAAAACTGTTTTTT
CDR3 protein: CSAIGGMDEKLFF

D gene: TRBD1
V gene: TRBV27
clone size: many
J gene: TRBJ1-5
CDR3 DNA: TGTGCCAGCAGGGTGACAGGGTCGGAGCAGCCCCAGCATTTT
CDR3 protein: CASRVTGSEQPQHF

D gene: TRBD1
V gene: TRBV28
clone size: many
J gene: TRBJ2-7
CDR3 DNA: TGTGCCAGCAGTTCCTCCGGGACAGGGTCGTATCTCGCCTACGAGCAGTACTTC
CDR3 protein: CASSSSGTGSYLAYEQYF

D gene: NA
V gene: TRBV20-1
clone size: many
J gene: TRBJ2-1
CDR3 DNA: TGCAGTGCTAAGAAGGCTTTGACAGCCTCCTACAATGAGCAGTTCTTC
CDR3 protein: CSAKKALTASYNEQFF

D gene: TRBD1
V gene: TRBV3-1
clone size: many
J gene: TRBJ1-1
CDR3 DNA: TGTGCCAGCACCCGGACAGGGCCCACTGAAGCTTTCTTT
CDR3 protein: CASTRTGPTEAFF

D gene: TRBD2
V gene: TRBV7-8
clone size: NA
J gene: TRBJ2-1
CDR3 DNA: TGTGCCAGCAGCTACTCGGGCGGGGGGCACAATGAGCAGTTCTTC
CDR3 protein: CASSYSGGGHNEQFF

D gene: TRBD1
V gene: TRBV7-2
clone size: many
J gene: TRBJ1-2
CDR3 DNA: TGTGCCAGCAGCTTGGGACAGGGGTATGACTATGGCTACACCTTC
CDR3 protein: CASSLGQGYDYGYTF

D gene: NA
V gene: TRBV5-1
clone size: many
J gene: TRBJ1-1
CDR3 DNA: TGCGCCAGCAGCTTAACCCGGAGGGGCGGGATGAACACTGAAGCTTTCTTT
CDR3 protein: CASSLTRRGGMNTEAFF

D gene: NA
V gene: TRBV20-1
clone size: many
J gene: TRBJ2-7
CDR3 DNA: TGCAGTGCTAGGGTCGCAGGGGCTATATACGAGCAGTACTTC
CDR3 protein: CSARVAGAIYEQYF